This T cell receptor beta chain comes out of a study of CD8+CD57+ T cells in acquired aplastic anemia. Whole-study context: 3.2 ug was the average amount of DNA from sorted CD4+ and CD8+ cells.

The CDR3 has 16 amino acids. V gave up 7 bases and J gave up 0 bases; unmatched junction bases: 9. Germline assignment: CDR1 LNHDA and CDR2 SQIVND (reference sequence). Patients picked for sequencing had shown CD8+CD57+ cell expansion detected by flow cytometry. Among the patients, all had severe acquired aplastic anemia. According to the study, genomic DNA was the template for TCR beta VDJ and CDR3 profiling. TCRdb ran MiXCR on the reads and lists one entry per CDR3 protein. The table shows a few hundred thousand distinct CDR3 sequences, with 45% to 65% occurring only once. Many counts were recorded for this clonotype. Antigen unknown. General study results and limits: There were around 28 CD8+ CDR3 sequences that occurred in both patients and controls. Significant differences in CD8+ Simpson's diversity were not observed between patients and controls.

The sequencing input was sorted CD4+, CD8+, or CD8+CD57+ T cells (not recorded which) from PBMCs. This sequence was found in a human donor with aplastic anemia. The J gene is TRBJ2-3, the V gene TRBV19; 8 bases are shared with TRBD1. DNA for the CDR3: TGTGCCAGTACCCTTGGACAGGGCTTTAGCACAGATACGCAGTATTTT. Its translation is CASTLGQGFSTDTQYF.